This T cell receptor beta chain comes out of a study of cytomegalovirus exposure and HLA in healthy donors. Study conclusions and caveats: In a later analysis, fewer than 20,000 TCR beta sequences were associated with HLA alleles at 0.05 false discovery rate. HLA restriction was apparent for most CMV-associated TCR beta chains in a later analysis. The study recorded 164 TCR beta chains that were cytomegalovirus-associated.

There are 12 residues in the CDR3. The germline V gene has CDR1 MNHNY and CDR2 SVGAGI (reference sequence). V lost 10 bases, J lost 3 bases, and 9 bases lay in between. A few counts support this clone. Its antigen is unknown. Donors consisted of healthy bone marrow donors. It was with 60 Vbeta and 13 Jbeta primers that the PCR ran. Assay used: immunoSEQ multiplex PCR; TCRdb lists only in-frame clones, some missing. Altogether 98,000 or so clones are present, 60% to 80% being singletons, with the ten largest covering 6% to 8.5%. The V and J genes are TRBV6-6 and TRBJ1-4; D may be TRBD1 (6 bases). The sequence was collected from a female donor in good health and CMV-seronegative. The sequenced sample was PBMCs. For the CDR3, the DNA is TGTGCCATCCAGGGGCCTAATGAAAAACTGTTTTTT. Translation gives CAIQGPNEKLFF.